Each of the 5 T cell receptor beta chains below was sequenced from the same sample in a study of cytomegalovirus exposure and HLA in healthy donors (dated by TCRdb to about 2017). The receptor library was made with the immunoSEQ multiplex PCR assay. A mixture of 60 forward primers for TCR Vbeta segments and 13 reverse primers for TCR Jbeta segments was used in the multiplex PCR. TCRdb mirrors the immuneACCESS table, restricted to in-frame sequences. Some clones are absent from its copies; in checked studies, under half trace to an unresolved V gene, and the reason for the others is unknown. The sample records tens of thousands of clones, roughly 80% of which are singletons. The ten largest clonotypes hold about 1.2% of the sample. The sequenced sample consisted of PBMCs. The receptors were gathered from a girl aged 2 to 9 in good health and CMV-seropositive.

This chain links TRBV11-3 with TRBJ2-2, with D possibly being TRBD1 (5 bases). This CDR3 region has 14 residues. Trimming removed 5 bases at V and 4 bases at J, with 11 bases between. Germline CDR1 is SGHNT and CDR2 is YENEEA. The CDR3 sequence is CASSRSRGTGELFF. The CDR3 DNA reads as TGTGCCAGCAGCCGTTCAAGGGGCACCGGGGAGCTGTTTTTT.

The rearrangement links TRBV28 to TRBJ2-1; TRBD2 matches 11 bases. The germline CDR1 and CDR2 sequences are MDHEN and SYDVKM. The V gene end was trimmed by 4 bases and the J gene end by 7 bases; junction bases not matched to a gene: 6. The CDR3 is 15 residues long. In DNA, the CDR3 is TGTGCCAGCAGTTCGGCTAGCGGGAGGATGAATGAGCAGTTCTTC. Amino acid sequence: CASSSASGRMNEQFF.

This clone was picked up a small number of times. The chain uses TRBV6-5 and TRBJ1-5, with TRBD1 matching 9 bases. CDR3 size: 14 residues. V shed 6 bases, J shed 9 bases, and the junction held 9 bases outside the gene matches. Looked up from germline, CDR1 is MNHEY and CDR2 is SVGAGI. The CDR3 region is CASRTQGAGWPQHF. The CDR3 DNA reads TGTGCCAGCAGGACACAGGGGGCTGGATGGCCCCAGCATTTT.

J is TRBJ2-1 and V is TRBV2; D ambiguous. Trimming removed 8 bases at V and 0 bases at J, with 11 bases between. CDR1 and CDR2 from the germline V gene are SNHLY and FYNNEI. This CDR3 is built from 14 residues. CDR3 region: CASSAEISYNEQFF. As DNA, the CDR3 is TGTGCCAGCTCCGCGGAGATCTCCTACAATGAGCAGTTCTTC.

The chain uses TRBV9 and TRBJ2-2, with 7 positions matching TRBD1. V trimming: 4 bases; J trimming: 5 bases; junction bases outside the gene matches: 14. Germline lookup yields CDR1 SGDLS and CDR2 YYNGEE. This CDR3 has 17 amino acids. The CDR3 DNA reads TGTGCCAGCAGCCCCCACCGAACGGGACAGCGAACCGGGGAGCTGTTTTTT. Its protein is CASSPHRTGQRTGELFF.